These 6 T cell receptor beta chains were all obtained from the same sample, sequenced in a study of blood T cell repertoires in COVID-19. Assay used: immunoSEQ multiplex PCR; TCRdb lists only in-frame clones, some missing. This table has around 200,000 clones, roughly four fifths appearing once. Specimen: peripheral blood. Source of these receptors: a middle-aged man who had recovered from COVID-19.

V gene TRBV7-2 combines with J gene TRBJ2-1; no definite D call. Trimming removed 6 bases from V and 7 bases from J, with 13 bases in between. CDR1 SGHTA and CDR2 FQGNSA come from the germline V gene. The CDR3 extends over 13 amino acids. The CDR3 DNA follows: TGTGCCAGCAGACGACGTCTAGTTAATGAGCAGTTCTTC. Its protein product is CASRRRLVNEQFF.

The chain is built from TRBV5-8 and TRBJ2-7; 8 bases map to TRBD1. The CDR3 runs 15 residues. V was pared by 7 bases and J by 5 bases, with 14 bases of the junction left unmatched. Germline assignment: CDR1 SGHTS and CDR2 YDEGEE. The CDR3 sequence is CASRTYGQGVNEQYF. The CDR3 DNA is TGTGCCAGCCGAACTTACGGACAGGGAGTTAACGAGCAGTACTTC.

CDR3 nucleotides: TGTGCCAGCAGTTTATTCCGCGGGAGGAAGAACACTGAAGCTTTCTTT. It yields the protein CASSLFRGRKNTEAFF. The chain carries TRBV27 and TRBJ1-1; D gene unclear. CDR1 MNHEY and CDR2 SMNVEV come from the germline V gene (reference sequence). Trimming took 1 base from V and 1 from J, leaving 13 bases between them. CDR3 size: 16 residues.

This clone was seen only once. The chain couples TRBV5-5 to TRBJ2-7; the D gene is possibly TRBD2 (5 bases). Germline CDR1 SGHKS, CDR2 YYEKEE (reference sequence). V was shortened by 4 bases and J by 2 bases, with 16 bases between the two germline ends. The CDR3 contains 15 residues. The CDR3 protein is CASSPSAETPYEQYF. As DNA, the CDR3 is TGTGCCAGCAGCCCATCAGCGGAGACACCCTACGAGCAGTACTTC.

V and J are TRBV29-1 and TRBJ1-5, with 8 bases matching TRBD1. Trimming cost V 4 bases and J 5 bases; bases outside gene matches: 4. The CDR3 loop spans 13 amino acids. Germline lookup yields CDR1 SQVTM and CDR2 ANQGSEA. The CDR3 DNA sequence: TGCAGCGTTGCGGACAGGGCGGATCAGCCCCAGCATTTT. Its protein is CSVADRADQPQHF.

The CDR3 spells CSVEEGGYGYTF. For the CDR3, the DNA is TGCAGCGTTGAAGAAGGAGGTTATGGCTACACCTTC. The chain joins TRBV29-1 to TRBJ1-2; D gene ambiguous. CDR1 and CDR2 (germline): SQVTM, ANQGSEA. The V end was cut by 0 bases, the J end by 5 bases, with 7 bases between. This CDR3 comprises 12 residues.